The present T cell receptor (beta chain) was sequenced within a study of shared clonotypes between healthy human individuals. V was pared by 10 bases and J by 4 bases, with 10 bases of the junction left unmatched. CDR3 length: 14 residues. The V gene's germline CDR1 is WNHNN and CDR2 SYGVQD (reference sequence). Assay used: immunoSEQ multiplex PCR; TCRdb lists only in-frame clones, some missing. The sample lists 2 million to 2.5 million clones, 90% to 95% seen once, with about 0.13% in the top ten. V is TRBV10-1 and J is TRBJ2-3; TRBD2 matches at 8 bases. Sequenced input: naive CD4+ T cells sorted from blood. Subset given: CD45RA+ positively selected. The TCR originated in a man aged 18 to 29 in good health. CDR3 region: CATRSGSIADTQYF. The CDR3 DNA reads TGCGCCACCCGAAGCGGGAGTATCGCAGATACGCAGTATTTT.